This T cell receptor (beta chain) derives from a study of blood T cell repertoires in COVID-19. Across the study: Samples taken during acute and convalescent COVID-19 were collected in the United States, Italy and Spain. PBMCs, B-cell-depleted T cells, or T cells provided the cDNA or gDNA that made up the material.

As handled by the study authors: Amplification with reference gene primers provided the estimates of nucleated cell counts. TCRdb's table, derived via immunoSEQ multiplex PCR, lists solely in-frame clones and lacks some. V, J and clone size reflect that table, while D and trimming were determined from the DNA. The data contain roughly 330,000 clones, more than 70% of them seen just once; the ten biggest clones take up 6.4%. This TCR derives from a man aged 18 to 29 who had recovered from COVID-19. Specimen: peripheral blood.

This chain's CDR3 is CASSLEPGSFYGYTF. CDR3 in DNA: TGCGCCAGCAGCTTGGAACCAGGGTCCTTCTATGGCTACACCTTC. This chain joins TRBV5-1 and TRBJ1-2; D is perhaps TRBD1 (5 bases). CDR3 length: 15 residues. V was clipped by 0 bases and J by 4 bases, with 13 bases between them. The germline V gene encodes CDR1 SGHRS and CDR2 YFSETQ.